This paragraph reports one T cell receptor beta chain. The CDR3 runs 14 residues. V lost 6 bases to trimming and J lost 6 bases; unmatched junction nucleotides: 1. Looked up from germline, CDR1 is MNHEY and CDR2 is SVGAGI. This sample stems from a study of blood T cell repertoires in COVID-19. Study-wide background: There were acute and convalescent COVID-19 samples, and they came from the United States, Italy and Spain. PBMCs, B-cell-depleted T cells, or T cells provided the cDNA or gDNA that made up the material.

Cohort 3 donors were reported recovered after two negative PCRs, clearance, or symptom resolution. The authors' processing: How many nucleated cells were present was estimated from reference gene primer amplification. Produced via immunoSEQ multiplex PCR; TCRdb's table is partial and in-frame only. V and J calls and clone size are given by that table; D and trimming were obtained from the DNA. The sample includes hundreds of thousands of clones, 85% to 90% of them seen just once. The J gene is TRBJ2-4, the V gene TRBV6-5; 14 bases align to TRBD2. Sequencing was performed on PBMCs or T cells enriched from blood (not recorded which). The receptor was derived from a woman aged 18 to 35 who had recovered from COVID-19. Here the CDR3 reads CASSGTSGGNIQYF. For the CDR3, the DNA is TGTGCCAGCAGCGGGACTAGCGGGGGAAACATTCAGTACTTC.